The table lists the clone carrying this T cell receptor beta chain with many counts. Trimming shortened V by 6 bases and J by 7 bases, and 13 bases separated the two germline ends. The germline V gene encodes CDR1 MNHNS and CDR2 SASEGT. The CDR3 length is 12 residues. Using RNA template, CDR3s of TCR alpha and beta were amplified with iRepertoire arm-PCR. From the multiplex PCR reads, TCRdb called clonotypes with MiXCR, one entry per CDR3 protein. The data show fewer than 500,000 distinct CDR3 sequences, roughly two fifths seen once. The data belong to a study of glioma-infiltrating T cells. This sequence joins TRBV6-1 and TRBJ2-7; D uncertain. Material: glioma tissue, nonneoplastic brain tissue, or PBMCs (not recorded which). The sequence was collected from a human donor with low-grade glioma or glioblastoma, undergoing nonglioma brain surgery, or in good health (not recorded which). The CDR3 loop is CASRIPLGEQYF. DNA of the CDR3: TGTGCCAGCAGGATCCCCTTGGGGGAGCAGTACTTC.